This TCR beta chain derives from a study of T cells expressing NK-cell markers. From its re-call of the 5' RACE reads, TCRdb lists each CDR3 protein once, without DNA. This sample carries some 450,000 distinct CDR3 sequences, with 7.3% going to the ten biggest clones. This CDR3 comprises 20 residues. Sequenced input: blood T cells: a sorted CD56 or NKG2C T cell subset, CD4+ or CD8+ T cells, or bulk PBMC T cells (not recorded which). The chain has TRBV21-1 and TRBJ2-7; the D call from TCRdb, TRBD2, cannot be confirmed without DNA. TRBV21-1 is reported as a pseudogene. This clonotype was obtained from a woman between 18 and 70 years old in good health. This CDR3 is CASSRPGSGTSGRISYEQYF.